This T cell receptor (beta chain) was sequenced during a study of T cells in Graves' hyperthyroidism and ophthalmopathy (dated by TCRdb to the late 2010s). Regarding the complete study: To identify TCR V-J signatures that set the groups apart, the researchers used a discovery cohort of 100 patients, made up of 43 with Graves' ophthalmopathy and about 59 with stable Graves' hyperthyroidism. After blood sampling, hyperthyroidism patients were treated with methimazole at a starting dose of 30 mg daily, and ophthalmopathy patients were treated with high-dose intravenous methylprednisolone. In addition, the study compared T-cell repertoires in thyroid tissue and in blood from five or six Graves' hyperthyroidism patients. The roughly 91 discovery patients were randomly divided into training and test sets at a 7:3 ratio. Prospective prediction of ophthalmopathy was tested in an independent validation cohort consisting of 18 to 20 hyperthyroidism patients and around 16 patients who later progressed to ophthalmopathy. According to the paper, TCR Vbeta CDR3 sequencing was carried out on some 130 peripheral blood samples, which came from some 41 ophthalmopathy, approximately 72 hyperthyroidism and about 17 progressor patients. Study-level results and caveats: During validation, the model predicted progression to ophthalmopathy a median of around six months ahead of onset, with 60% to 71% sensitivity and 72.22% specificity. A model built on a 13 V-J signature distinguished ophthalmopathy from stable hyperthyroidism, reaching roughly 88% sensitivity and under 84% specificity in cross-validation and 80%/75% in testing. Sample size was not statistically predetermined, and blinding of investigators to group allocation was not performed. Most expanded thyroid clonotypes (frequency above 0.001) were also detected in blood, suggesting blood repertoires may reflect thyroid immune responses.

Here V drops 4 bases and J drops 5 bases, and the junction holds 6 bases not matched to any gene. Its CDR3 holds 14 amino acids, cysteine through phenylalanine. Only CDR3 DNA is held: 42 bases, read in frame from base 1. According to the germline V gene, CDR1 reads SQVTM and CDR2 reads ANQGSEA. Stable Graves' hyperthyroidism was defined as no progression to ophthalmopathy during 18 months of follow-up. Hyperthyroidism patients were newly diagnosed, had a disease duration of under 2 months, and were aged 18 to 65 years. Patients with uncontrolled infections, other autoimmune diseases, pregnancy or lactation were excluded. Diagnoses were established on the basis of clinical symptoms, serum thyroxine and TRAb, thyroid ultrasound, and orbital computed tomography. Trizol reagent was used to extract total RNA, and RNA quality was then checked on an Agilent 2100 Bioanalyzer. This clonotype was seen ten or more times. No antigen is known for it. There are no base qualities to consult, and no much larger clone falls within one base.

TCR beta CDR3 regions were amplified from RNA transcripts. For the first round of RT-PCR on the TCR CDR3, the HTBI primer set was used together with the Qiagen OneStep RT-PCR kit. Libraries were constructed in a second round of multiplex PCR, after which size selection and purification were performed. Paired-end sequencing of the libraries was performed with 100 bp reads on an Illumina HiSeq2000. The authors' pipeline ran thus. SOAPnuke was used to process the raw data, with reads discarded if the reads contained adapters or uncalled bases, had a mean Phred below 15, or lacked an exact constant-primer or identifier match. COPE v1.2.5 was used to merge high-quality paired reads, and clonotypes were defined as unique nucleotide sequences. Clonotypes were aligned to IMGT TRBV, TRBD and TRBJ reference segments using MiTCR v1.1. Analysis was restricted to V-J combinations with a frequency above 0.0001, which covered 98% to 99.2% of repertoires. The TCS score was defined as the ratio of F50 (clonal expansion) to E x V (chaos), calculated using BLOSUM62-based TCRdist between CDR3 peptides within each V-J. Welch's t-statistics and random forest reduced fewer than 600 V-J features to fewer than 15, which were used in a naive Bayes classifier (R e1071). TCRdb reran the public reads through fastp at Q25 and MiXCR, keeping productive beta chains. Every distinct CDR3 protein forms one entry, paired with its most common genes and DNA. TCRdb's processing, not the authors' own work, is the source of the V and J calls. This sample has just over 550,000 distinct CDR3 sequences in its table, and 46% of those were observed once. Of the sample, nearly 8.5% falls within the top ten clones.

Material: peripheral blood or thyroid tissue (not recorded which). This chain is built from TRBV29-1 and TRBJ2-2; 8 of the junction bases match TRBD2. The clonotype was recovered from a woman aged 18-35 years with Graves' hyperthyroidism. Donor details come from another sample of the same person, matched by shared clones. Here is the DNA: TGCAGCGTTGGCGGGACTAGTATTACCGGGGAGCTGTTTTTT. It encodes CSVGGTSITGELFF.